Listed below are T cell receptor beta chains from one sample, sequenced in a study of cytomegalovirus exposure and HLA in healthy donors. Clones were read by immunoSEQ multiplex PCR, and TCRdb kept only the in-frame ones, dropping some. The data show more than 85,000 clones, more than 70% seen once. The specimen was PBMCs. The receptors were gathered from a woman aged 55-70 years in good health and CMV-seropositive. CDR3s include the opening cysteine and the closing phenylalanine or tryptophan. A D gene is named only where the DNA matches it firmly. Size is omitted from some rows. Given values are once, few, many or a class for expanded clones.

d_gene	abundance	v_gene	j_gene	CDR3nt	CDR3aa
TRBD1	NA	TRBV27	TRBJ2-1	TGTGCCGGTACCGGGACAGGGGTTGTCGGGGGGGACTACAATGAGCAGTTCTTC	CAGTGTGVVGGDYNEQFF
TRBD2	NA	TRBV7-2	TRBJ2-1	TGTGCCAGCAGCTTACTCCCCGGGAGGGGTTCACATGAGCAGTTCTTC	CASSLLPGRGSHEQFF
NA	NA	TRBV27	TRBJ2-1	TGTGCCAGCAGTCACGGGACTGACAATGAGCAGTTCTTC	CASSHGTDNEQFF
TRBD1	few	TRBV18	TRBJ2-5	TGTGCCAGCTCATGGGGACAGGGATCGAGTGGGGAAGAGACCCAGTACTTC	CASSWGQGSSGEETQYF
TRBD1	NA	TRBV5-1	TRBJ2-7	TGCGCCAGCAGCCCACCGGGACAGGGCTACGAGCAGTACTTC	CASSPPGQGYEQYF
NA	NA	TRBV7-9	TRBJ1-2	TGTGCCAGCAGCTTAGGTGTACACGGCGGAGTCTATGGCTACACCTTC	CASSLGVHGGVYGYTF
TRBD2	NA	TRBV11-2	TRBJ2-7	TGTGCCAGCAGCCCCTTGCGGGGGGTCCACGAGCAGTACTTC	CASSPLRGVHEQYF
TRBD2	NA	TRBV19	TRBJ2-6	TGTGCCAGTAGTATGACTGGGAGGGCATCTGGGGCCAACGTCCTGACTTTC	CASSMTGRASGANVLTF
TRBD1	once	TRBV5-1	TRBJ2-2	TGCGCCAGCAGCTCTCATGTTCCCCTCAGACAGGGGGGCCACACCGGGGAGCTGTTTTTT	CASSSHVPLRQGGHTGELFF
TRBD1	NA	TRBV6-6	TRBJ1-1	TGTGCCAGCAGTTACTTTGGGACAGGGGGGTCTCGAGCTTTCTTT	CASSYFGTGGSRAFF
NA	NA	TRBV6-5	TRBJ1-1	TGTGCCAGCAGTTACTGGGACACAGCTAACACTGAAGCTTTCTTT	CASSYWDTANTEAFF
NA	once	TRBV5-6	TRBJ1-1	TGTGCCAGCAGCTTGCGGTGGGCTGGGTATACTGAAGCTTTCTTT	CASSLRWAGYTEAFF
NA	NA	TRBV9	TRBJ1-1	TGTGCCAGCAGCGTAGGCAGGAACACTGAAGCTTTCTTT	CASSVGRNTEAFF
TRBD1	few	TRBV6-6	TRBJ2-1	TGTGCCAGCAGTTACTCCGACAGGGATCAGTTCTTC	CASSYSDRDQFF
TRBD2	NA	TRBV4-1	TRBJ2-1	TGCGCCAGCAAAGGTAGCTGGGGGACTAGCGATAGCCCCAAGCAGTTCTTC	CASKGSWGTSDSPKQFF
TRBD2	NA	TRBV5-1	TRBJ2-5	TGCGCCAGCAGGTTCTCGGGATCCGGGACTACCCAAGAGACCCAGTACTTC	CASRFSGSGTTQETQYF
TRBD1	NA	TRBV28	TRBJ2-5	TGTGCCAGCAGCCCTCCGGGACAGGGCGGAGAGGCCCAGTACTTC	CASSPPGQGGEAQYF